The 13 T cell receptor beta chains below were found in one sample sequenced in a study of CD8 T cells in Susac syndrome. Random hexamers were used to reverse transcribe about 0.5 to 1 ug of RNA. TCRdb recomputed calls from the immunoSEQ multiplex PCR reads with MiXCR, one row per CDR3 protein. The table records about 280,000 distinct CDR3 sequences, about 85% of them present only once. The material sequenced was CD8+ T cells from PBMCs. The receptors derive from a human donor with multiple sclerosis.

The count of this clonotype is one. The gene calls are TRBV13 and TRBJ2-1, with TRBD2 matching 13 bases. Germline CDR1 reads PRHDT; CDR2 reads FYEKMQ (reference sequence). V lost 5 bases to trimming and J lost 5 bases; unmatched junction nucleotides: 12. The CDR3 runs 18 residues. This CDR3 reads CASSPRLAGGPSDNEQFF. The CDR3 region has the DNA TGTGCCAGCAGCCCCCGACTAGCGGGAGGTCCTTCGGACAATGAGCAGTTCTTC.

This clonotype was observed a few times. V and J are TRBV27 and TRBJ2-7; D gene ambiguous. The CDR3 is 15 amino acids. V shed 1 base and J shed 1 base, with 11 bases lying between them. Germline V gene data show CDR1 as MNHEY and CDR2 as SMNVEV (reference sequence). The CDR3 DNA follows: TGTGCCAGCAGTTTATATAGGCAGAGATCCTACGAGCAGTACTTC. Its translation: CASSLYRQRSYEQYF.

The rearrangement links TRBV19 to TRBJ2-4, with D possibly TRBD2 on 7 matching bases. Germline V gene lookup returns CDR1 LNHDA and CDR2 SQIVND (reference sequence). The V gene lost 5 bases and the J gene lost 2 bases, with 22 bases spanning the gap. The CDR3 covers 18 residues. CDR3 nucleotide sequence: TGTGCCAGTAGTCCCCCGATAGGGGGGGGCCCAACCAAAAACATTCAGTACTTC. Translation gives CASSPPIGGGPTKNIQYF.

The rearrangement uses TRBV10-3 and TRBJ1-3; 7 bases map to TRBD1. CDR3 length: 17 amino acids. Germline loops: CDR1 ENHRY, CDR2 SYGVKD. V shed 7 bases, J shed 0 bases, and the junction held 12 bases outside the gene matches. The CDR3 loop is CAIISSGTERSGNTIYF. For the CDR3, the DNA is TGTGCCATCATATCGTCGGGGACAGAACGCTCTGGAAACACCATATATTTT.

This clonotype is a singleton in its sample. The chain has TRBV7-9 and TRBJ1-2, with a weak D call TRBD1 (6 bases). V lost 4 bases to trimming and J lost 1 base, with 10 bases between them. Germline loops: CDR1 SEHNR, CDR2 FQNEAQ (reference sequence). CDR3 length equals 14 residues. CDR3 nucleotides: TGTGCCAGCAGCTACCCGGACAGTAACTATGGCTACACCTTC. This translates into CASSYPDSNYGYTF. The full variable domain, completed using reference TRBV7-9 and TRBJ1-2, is DTGVSQNPRHKITKRGQNVTFRCDPISEHNRLYWYRQTLGQGPEFLTYFQNEAQLEKSRLLSDRFSAERPKGSFSTLEIQRTEQGDSAMYLCASSYPDSNYGYTFGSGTRLTVV.

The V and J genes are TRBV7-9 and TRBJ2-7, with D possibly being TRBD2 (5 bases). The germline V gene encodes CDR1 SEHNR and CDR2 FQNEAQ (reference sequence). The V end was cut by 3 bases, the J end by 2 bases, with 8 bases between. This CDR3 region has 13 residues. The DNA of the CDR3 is TGTGCCAGCAGCTTCGGGATGGCCTACGAGCAGTACTTC. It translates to CASSFGMAYEQYF.

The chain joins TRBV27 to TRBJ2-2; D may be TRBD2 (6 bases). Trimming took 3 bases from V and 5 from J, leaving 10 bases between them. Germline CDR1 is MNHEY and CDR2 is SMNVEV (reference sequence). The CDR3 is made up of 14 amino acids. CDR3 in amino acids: CASSFLGGTGELFF. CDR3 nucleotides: TGTGCCAGCAGTTTCCTTGGGGGGACCGGGGAGCTGTTTTTT.

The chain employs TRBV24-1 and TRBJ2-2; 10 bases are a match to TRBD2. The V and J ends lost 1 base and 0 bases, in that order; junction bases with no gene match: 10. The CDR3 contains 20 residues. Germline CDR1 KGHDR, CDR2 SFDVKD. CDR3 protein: CATSDLPGTSVFSNTGELFF. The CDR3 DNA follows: TGTGCCACCAGTGATTTACCCGGGACTAGCGTATTTTCGAACACCGGGGAGCTGTTTTTT.

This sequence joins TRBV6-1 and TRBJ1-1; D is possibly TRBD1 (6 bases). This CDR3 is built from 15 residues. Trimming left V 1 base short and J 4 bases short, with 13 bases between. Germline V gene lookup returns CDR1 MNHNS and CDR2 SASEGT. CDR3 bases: TGTGCCAGCAGTGAAGGTTGGCAGGGGACCACTGAAGCTTTCTTT. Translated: CASSEGWQGTTEAFF.

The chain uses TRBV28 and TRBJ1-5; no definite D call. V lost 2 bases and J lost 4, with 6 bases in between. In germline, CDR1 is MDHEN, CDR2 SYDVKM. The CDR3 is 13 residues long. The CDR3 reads CASSLGPNQPQHF. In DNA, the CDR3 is TGTGCCAGCAGTTTAGGGCCGAATCAGCCCCAGCATTTT.

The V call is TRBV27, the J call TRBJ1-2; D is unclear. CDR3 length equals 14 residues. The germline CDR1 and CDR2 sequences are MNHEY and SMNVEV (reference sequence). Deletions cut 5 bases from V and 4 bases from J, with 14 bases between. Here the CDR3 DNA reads TGTGCCAGCAGTATGCTACGGGGTACCTATGGCTACACCTTC. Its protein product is CASSMLRGTYGYTF.

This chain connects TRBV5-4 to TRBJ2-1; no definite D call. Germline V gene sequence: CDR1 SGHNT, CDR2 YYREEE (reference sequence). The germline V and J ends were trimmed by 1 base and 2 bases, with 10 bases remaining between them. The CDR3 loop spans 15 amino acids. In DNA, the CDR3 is TGTGCCAGCAGCTTGACTCGCTTTACCTACAATGAGCAGTTCTTC. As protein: CASSLTRFTYNEQFF.

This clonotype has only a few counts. The CDR3 here is CASRPNYGYTF. The CDR3 DNA reads as TGTGCCAGTCGCCCTAACTATGGCTACACCTTC. The rearrangement uses TRBV2 and TRBJ1-2, with no clear D. Germline loops: CDR1 SNHLY, CDR2 FYNNEI. V was shortened by 9 bases and J by 0 bases, with 5 bases between the two germline ends. The CDR3 consists of 11 residues.